This TCR beta chain originates from a study of T cells after posttransplantation cyclophosphamide. Sequenced by immunoSEQ multiplex PCR; TCRdb stores in-frame clones only, minus some. The repertoire includes tens of thousands of clones, roughly 90% of them detected once, and 0.09% to 0.12% sits in the top ten. The naive gate required viable CD3+CD4+ or CD3+CD8+ cells with CCR7+CD45RA+CD45RO-CD95-CD27+CD28+ phenotype. CDR1 is SNHLY and CDR2 is FYNNEI in the germline V gene. Trimming pared 3 bases from V and 4 bases from J, leaving 16 bases between. This CDR3 comprises 16 residues. The sequenced material came from naive CD4+ T cells sorted from blood. The TCR sequence derives from a young man in good health and a related stem cell transplant donor. V usage is TRBV2 and J usage is TRBJ2-1, with TRBD2 as a possible D gene (6 bases). This CDR3 is CASSDQRRGEYNEQFF. The CDR3 nucleotides are TGTGCCAGCAGTGACCAAAGGCGGGGCGAGTACAATGAGCAGTTCTTC.